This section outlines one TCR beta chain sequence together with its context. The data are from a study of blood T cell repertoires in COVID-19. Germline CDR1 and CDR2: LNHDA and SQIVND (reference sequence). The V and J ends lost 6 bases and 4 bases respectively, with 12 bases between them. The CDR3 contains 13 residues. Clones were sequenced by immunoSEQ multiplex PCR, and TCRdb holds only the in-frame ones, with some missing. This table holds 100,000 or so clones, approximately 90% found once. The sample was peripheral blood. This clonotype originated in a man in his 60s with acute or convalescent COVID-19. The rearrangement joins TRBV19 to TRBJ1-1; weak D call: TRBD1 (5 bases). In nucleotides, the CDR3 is TGTGCCAGTAGCCCTGGGGCAGCCACTGAAGCTTTCTTT. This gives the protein CASSPGAATEAFF.